These 19 T cell receptor beta chains share one sample of origin, sequenced in a study of T cell responses to AZD1222 COVID-19 vaccine. TCRdb's copy holds only in-frame clones and misses some; the assay was immunoSEQ multiplex PCR. The sample carries around 270,000 clones, 90% to 95% recorded once. Source: peripheral blood, taken 28 days after the second AZD1222 dose. The receptors originated from an adult who received the AZD1222 COVID-19 vaccine.

V gene TRBV4-1 combines with J gene TRBJ2-7, with D perhaps matching TRBD1 (6 bases). From germline, CDR1 is MGHRA and CDR2 YSYEKL. The CDR3 runs 14 residues. Trimming stripped 0 bases from V and 2 bases from J, with 8 bases between. The CDR3 loop reads CASSQETGPYEQYF. CDR3 coding DNA: TGCGCCAGCAGCCAAGAAACAGGGCCCTACGAGCAGTACTTC.

The CDR3: CASSLPGQGLYGYTF. The CDR3 DNA sequence: TGTGCCAGCAGCTTACCGGGACAGGGCCTCTATGGCTACACCTTC. The chain combines TRBV11-2 with TRBJ1-2, with TRBD1 identical over 9 bases. The CDR3 is made up of 15 amino acids. V lost 2 bases to trimming and J lost 4 bases; unmatched junction nucleotides: 5. The germline V gene encodes CDR1 SGHAT and CDR2 FQNNGV.

A word on this clone: Other DNA sequences within the sample encode an identical CDR3. The gene calls are TRBV19 and TRBJ1-1; D ambiguous. Germline loops: CDR1 LNHDA, CDR2 SQIVND (reference sequence). V dropped 3 bases and J dropped 4 bases, with 9 bases sitting between them. CDR3 length equals 13 residues. In DNA form, the CDR3 reads TGTGCCAGTAGTATTTTAGAGGGCACTGAAGCTTTCTTT. This encodes CASSILEGTEAFF. The full variable domain, rest sourced from reference TRBV19 and TRBJ1-1, is DGGITQSPKYLFRKEGQNVTLSCEQNLNHDAMYWYRQDPGQGLRLIYYSQIVNDFQKGDIAEGYSVSREKKESFPLTVTSAQKNPTAFYLCASSILEGTEAFFGQGTRLTVV.

V gene TRBV19 combines with J gene TRBJ2-7, with 14 positions matching TRBD2. V was pared by 8 bases and J by 6 bases, with 18 bases of the junction left unmatched. Germline CDR1 LNHDA, CDR2 SQIVND (reference sequence). The CDR3 is 18 residues long. This CDR3 reads CASLIIGRLGLAGVEQYF. In DNA form, the CDR3 reads TGTGCCAGTCTTATTATTGGCAGGCTGGGACTAGCGGGAGTCGAGCAGTACTTC.

The J gene is TRBJ2-1, the V gene TRBV7-2; 8 bases map to TRBD1. This CDR3 has 14 amino acids. The V segment lost 2 bases and the J segment 9 bases; nucleotides outside the gene matches: 6. Per germline, CDR1 SGHTA and CDR2 FQGNSA. CDR3 loop: CASSLYRGDSEQFF. CDR3 nucleotides: TGTGCCAGCAGCTTATACAGGGGGGATAGTGAGCAGTTCTTC.

The chain employs TRBV6-5 and TRBJ2-7; 10 nucleotides agree with TRBD1. Germline CDR1 MNHEY, CDR2 SVGAGI. The CDR3 is 15 amino acids. V shed 5 bases and J 5 bases; nucleotides not matched to a gene: 9. The chain's CDR3 is CASSLTGTGANEQYF. The DNA of the CDR3 is TGTGCCAGCAGTCTAACCGGGACAGGGGCTAACGAGCAGTACTTC.

The chain employs TRBV28 and TRBJ1-5; no definite D call. This CDR3 contains 14 residues. V was pared by 5 bases and J by 1 base, with 9 bases between. CDR1 is MDHEN, CDR2 SYDVKM, per germline. CDR3 sequence: CASSLLISNQPQHF. CDR3 DNA: TGTGCCAGCAGTCTACTAATAAGCAATCAGCCCCAGCATTTT. Using reference TRBV28 and TRBJ1-5 for the parts outside the CDR3, the full variable domain is DVKVTQSSRYLVKRTGEKVFLECVQDMDHENMFWYRQDPGLGLRLIYFSYDVKMKEKGDIPEGYSVSREKKERFSLILESASTNQTSMYLCASSLLISNQPQHFGDGTRLSIL.

This clone has just one count. The chain uses TRBV20-1 and TRBJ2-1, with 7 bases that match TRBD1. This CDR3 is built from 14 residues. The J segment lost 7 bases and the V segment lost 3 bases, leaving 9 bases of the junction unmatched. Germline assignment: CDR1 DFQATT and CDR2 SNEGSKA (reference sequence). CDR3 DNA sequence: TGCAGTGCTAGTGAAGGGGGCGAGGGGAATGAGCAGTTCTTC. As protein: CSASEGGEGNEQFF.

The chain couples TRBV3-1 (or the pseudogene TRBV3-2) to TRBJ2-7; no reliable D call. V lost 1 base to trimming and J lost 6 bases, with 10 bases between them. Looked up from germline, CDR1 is LGHDT and CDR2 is YNNKEL (reference sequence). CDR3 length: 13 amino acids. This CDR3 reads CASSQVGRSEQYF. Here the CDR3 DNA reads TGTGCCAGCAGCCAAGTCGGCCGGAGCGAGCAGTACTTC.

The CDR3: CASSHTGLAGGEQYF. As DNA, the CDR3 is TGTGCCAGCAGCCACACAGGACTAGCGGGGGGGGAGCAGTACTTC. The chain recombines TRBV3-1 (or the pseudogene TRBV3-2) with TRBJ2-7; 15 bases map to TRBD2. Per germline, CDR1 LGHDT and CDR2 YNNKEL (reference sequence). The CDR3 is 15 residues long. The V gene end was trimmed by 3 bases and the J gene end by 7 bases; junction bases not matched to a gene: 4.

The chain links TRBV4-1 to TRBJ1-2, with TRBD1 as a possible D gene (5 bases). This CDR3 spans 16 amino acids. Germline CDR1 reads MGHRA; CDR2 reads YSYEKL. Trimming pared 4 bases from V and 5 bases from J, leaving 20 bases between. CDR3 amino acids: CASSPPGRASLYGYTF. The CDR3 nucleotides are TGCGCCAGCAGCCCCCCAGGCAGGGCCAGCCTTTATGGCTACACCTTC.

The CDR3 loop is CSARSNEQFF. The CDR3 DNA reads as TGCAGTGCTAGGAGCAATGAGCAGTTCTTC. V usage is TRBV20-1 and J usage is TRBJ2-1; D is unresolved. The CDR3 consists of 10 residues. Trimming took off 3 bases at V and 6 bases at J, with 3 bases between the two ends. Germline CDR1 reads DFQATT; CDR2 reads SNEGSKA (reference sequence).

This sequence joins TRBV18 and TRBJ2-1; 7 nucleotides align to TRBD1. This CDR3 contains 13 residues. CDR1 and CDR2 (germline): KGHSH, LQKENI. J gave up 7 bases and V 5 bases, and 5 bases lay outside the gene matches. CDR3 in amino acids: CASSGHRGNEQFF. In nucleotides, the CDR3 is TGTGCCAGCTCAGGCCACAGGGGTAATGAGCAGTTCTTC.

The chain employs TRBV15 and TRBJ1-1, with D perhaps TRBD1 (5 bases). The germline CDR1 and CDR2 sequences are LNHNV and YYDKDF (reference sequence). The CDR3 extends over 16 amino acids. V was clipped by 1 base and J by 2 bases, with 14 bases between them. DNA for the CDR3: TGTGCCACCAGCAGAGGTGGGGGGGGAAGAAACACTGAAGCTTTCTTT. Translation: CATSRGGGGRNTEAFF.

The chain links TRBV10-2 to TRBJ1-2; 7 bases align to TRBD1. CDR1 WSHSY and CDR2 SAAADI come from the germline V gene. The CDR3 contains 16 residues. The junction had 16 bases not matched to a gene; V was cut back by 6 bases and J by 6 bases. CDR3 region: CASSPMMQGEEDGYTF. The CDR3 nucleotides read TGCGCCAGCAGCCCCATGATGCAGGGGGAAGAGGATGGCTACACCTTC.

The chain joins TRBV9 to TRBJ2-1; D is perhaps TRBD1 or TRBD2 (6 bases each). With 0 bases removed from V and 8 bases from J, the gap between germline ends came to 18 bases. This CDR3 is built from 16 residues. Germline V CDR1 and CDR2: SGDLS, YYNGEE. This CDR3 reads CASSVEEGGIWDEQFF. The CDR3 region has the DNA TGTGCCAGCAGCGTAGAAGAGGGGGGAATATGGGATGAGCAGTTCTTC. Combining the CDR3 with reference TRBV9 and TRBJ2-1 gives the whole variable domain DSGVTQTPKHLITATGQRVTLRCSPRSGDLSVYWYQQSLDQGLQFLIQYYNGEERAKGNILERFSAQQFPDLHSELNLSSLELGDSALYFCASSVEEGGIWDEQFFGPGTRLTVL.

This chain links TRBV19 with TRBJ2-2, with D hard to call. CDR1 is LNHDA and CDR2 is SQIVND in the germline V gene (reference sequence). The germline V and J ends were trimmed by 5 bases and 7 bases, with 11 bases remaining between them. This CDR3 has 13 residues. CDR3 amino acids: CASSPSVGGELFF. In DNA form, the CDR3 reads TGTGCCAGTAGTCCCTCGGTAGGCGGGGAGCTGTTTTTT.

The chain carries TRBV19 and TRBJ1-2, with no clear D. The CDR3 totals 16 residues. Germline-derived CDR1 and CDR2 are LNHDA and SQIVND (reference sequence). The V end was cut by 0 bases, the J end by 1 base, with 12 bases between. This chain's CDR3 is CASSIDEESRNYGYTF. CDR3 DNA sequence: TGTGCCAGTAGTATAGACGAAGAGTCGCGTAACTATGGCTACACCTTC.

The chain carries TRBV25-1 and TRBJ1-2; D gene unclear. The CDR3 is 12 amino acids. Germline CDR1 is MGHDK and CDR2 is SYGVNS. V was clipped by 2 bases and J by 2 bases, with 3 bases between them. The CDR3 bases are TGTGCCAGCAGTGAAGGAAACTATGGCTACACCTTC. Translating gives CASSEGNYGYTF.